This record concerns one TCR beta chain sequence. Its antigen is as yet unknown. Germline values: CDR1 SGHVS, CDR2 FNYEAQ. Trimming took 3 bases from V and 6 from J, leaving 17 bases between them. This CDR3 has 16 amino acids. The study enrolled healthy HIV-negative adults without recent acute infections or vaccinations as donors. Every donor was a Caucasian adult from Nashville, Tennessee. These data are taken from a study of shared clonotypes between healthy human individuals. Overall study findings and caveats: Naive CD4 clonotypes were shared across a handful of donors at about 5%.

Per the original data handling: Junction-only sequences produced by ImmunoSEQ had no quality scores, so filtering differed. TCRdb's table, derived via immunoSEQ multiplex PCR, lists solely in-frame clones and lacks some. The V and J calls and clone size come from that table; D and trimming were worked out from the DNA. The repertoire holds about 1.4 million clones, with around 97% as singletons. The origin of this receptor is a man aged 30 to 39 in good health. The chain combines TRBV7-6 with TRBJ2-2; D uncertain. Sample: naive CD4+ T cells sorted from blood. Subset: CD45RA+ positively selected. The CDR3 bases are TGTGCCAGCAGCTTCTCGGTGACACGTCAGTCCGGGGAGCTGTTTTTT. Translated: CASSFSVTRQSGELFF. The full variable domain, rest sourced from reference TRBV7-6 and TRBJ2-2, is GAGVSQSPRYKVTKRGQDVALRCDPISGHVSLYWYRQALGQGPEFLTYFNYEAQQDKSGLPNDRFSAERPEGSISTLTIQRTEQRDSAMYRCASSFSVTRQSGELFFGEGSRLTVL.